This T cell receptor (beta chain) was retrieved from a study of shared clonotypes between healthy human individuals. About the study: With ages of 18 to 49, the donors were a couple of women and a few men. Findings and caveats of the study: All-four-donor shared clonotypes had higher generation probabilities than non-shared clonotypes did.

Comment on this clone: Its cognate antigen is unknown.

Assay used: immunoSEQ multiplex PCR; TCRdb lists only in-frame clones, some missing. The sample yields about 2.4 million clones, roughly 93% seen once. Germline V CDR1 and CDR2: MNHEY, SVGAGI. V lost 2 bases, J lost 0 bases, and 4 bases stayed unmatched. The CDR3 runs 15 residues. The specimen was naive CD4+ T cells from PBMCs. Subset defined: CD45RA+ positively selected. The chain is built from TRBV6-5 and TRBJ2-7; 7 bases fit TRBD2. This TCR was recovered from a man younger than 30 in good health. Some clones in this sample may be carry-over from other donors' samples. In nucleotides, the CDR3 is TGTGCCAGCAGTTACGCGGGGGTGGGCTCCTACGAGCAGTACTTC. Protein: CASSYAGVGSYEQYF.